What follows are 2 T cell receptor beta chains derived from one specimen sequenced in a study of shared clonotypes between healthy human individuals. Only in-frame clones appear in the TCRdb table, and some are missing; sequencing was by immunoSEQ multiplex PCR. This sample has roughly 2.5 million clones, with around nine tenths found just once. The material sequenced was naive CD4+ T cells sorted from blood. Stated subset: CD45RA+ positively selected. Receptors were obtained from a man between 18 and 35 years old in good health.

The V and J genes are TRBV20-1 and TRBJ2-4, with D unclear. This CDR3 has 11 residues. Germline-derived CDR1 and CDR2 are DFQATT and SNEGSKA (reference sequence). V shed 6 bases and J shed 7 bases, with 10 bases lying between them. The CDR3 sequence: CSAPQRNIQYF. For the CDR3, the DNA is TGCAGTGCCCCCCAAAGGAACATTCAGTACTTC.

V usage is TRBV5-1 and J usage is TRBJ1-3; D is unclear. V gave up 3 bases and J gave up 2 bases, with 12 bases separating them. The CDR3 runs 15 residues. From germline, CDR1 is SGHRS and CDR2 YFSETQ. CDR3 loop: CASSSTLGAGNTIYF. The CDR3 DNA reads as TGCGCCAGCAGCTCTACGTTGGGTGCTGGAAACACCATATATTTT.